This T cell receptor (beta chain) was retrieved from a study of long-term antiretroviral therapy in people with HIV. Trimming shortened V by 3 bases and J by 0 bases, and 9 bases separated the two germline ends. Germline lookup yields CDR1 SGHRS and CDR2 YFSETQ. CDR3 size: 15 residues. A v3.0 immunoSEQ assay was performed at survey level. The protocol was immunoSEQ multiplex PCR, while the TCRdb copy is restricted to in-frame clones and leaves out a portion. The top ten clones hold about 3.3% of a sample with some 19,000 clones, approximately 87% of them seen once. The specimen was unsorted PBMCs, collected 2.6 years after starting antiretroviral therapy. The chain uses TRBV5-1 and TRBJ2-2; D ambiguous. The receptor's source is a woman in her fifties or sixties with HIV. Here the CDR3 reads CASSYTVTNTGELFF. The CDR3 bases are TGCGCCAGCAGCTATACAGTTACGAACACCGGGGAGCTGTTTTTT.